This TCR beta chain was obtained from a study of OX40 agonist ivuxolimab in advanced cancers. Assay: immunoSEQ multiplex PCR; the TCRdb copy retains only in-frame clones and omits some. The data show about 60,000 clones, with more than 70% seen just once and approximately 6.6% held by the top ten. This CDR3 has 13 residues. CDR1 and CDR2 (germline): SGDLS, YYNGEE. Trimming left V 0 bases short and J 9 bases short, with 10 bases between. Any history of autoimmune disease or systemic immunosuppression disqualified patients. V and J are TRBV9 and TRBJ1-5, with D uncertain. The sequence was obtained from an adult with an advanced solid tumor such as melanoma, head and neck, liver or kidney cancer. The sample here was CD4+ or CD8+ T cells sorted from blood, taken in a trial of the OX40 agonist ivuxolimab. The CDR3 here is CASSVVGSGPQHF. The DNA for the CDR3 is TGTGCCAGCAGCGTAGTAGGGTCAGGGCCCCAGCATTTT.